This T cell receptor beta chain appears in the sequencing data of a study of blood T cells in healthy people across ages. Sample-barcoded 5' priming and a J-beta primer mix drove a second PCR of 7 to 11 cycles. Via MiXCR, TCRdb re-called the 5' RACE reads, giving one row per CDR3 protein. The sample holds 650,000 to 800,000 distinct CDR3 sequences; over 40% are singletons and the top ten take 13%. This clonotype was seen more than once but under ten times. What was sequenced was blood. The sequence was collected from a woman of 80 years or more in good health.

In DNA form, the CDR3 reads TGTGCCATCAGTGAGTCGAACTTAAACTACAATGAGCAGTTCTTC. This sequence encodes CAISESNLNYNEQFF. The chain couples TRBV10-3 to TRBJ2-1; D call uncertain. The CDR3 is 15 residues long. Germline V gives CDR1 ENHRY, CDR2 SYGVKD. Deletions cut 0 bases from V and 3 bases from J, with 9 bases between.